This T cell receptor beta chain stems from a study of T cell responses to AZD1222 COVID-19 vaccine. Notes on the study in general: It should be noted that donors were predominantly white British and more often female, and clonal diversity was possibly underestimated. Sampling that yielded the repertoires occurred only after the peak T cell response.

Measured with immunoSEQ multiplex PCR; TCRdb has only the in-frame clones, and not every one. Of 160,000 or so clones in the sample, 80% to 90% were seen once. As concerns this clone: Its target is unknown.

V gave up 0 bases and J gave up 2 bases, with 22 bases separating them. The CDR3 spans 18 residues. The germline gives CDR1 GTSNPN, CDR2 SVGIG (reference sequence). This sequence joins TRBV30 and TRBJ1-1, with D unresolved. The sequence was collected from an adult who received the MenACWY meningococcal vaccine as a control. The specimen comprised peripheral blood, sampled 28 days after the second dose of the MenACWY control vaccine. The CDR3 coding sequence is TGTGCCTGGAGTGTACTATATTGGGCGGGGTCACAAAACACTGAAGCTTTCTTT. Amino acids: CAWSVLYWAGSQNTEAFF.